The source of this T cell receptor (beta chain) is a study of T cell repertoires in cytomegalovirus infection. MiXCR, applied by TCRdb to the reads, yields one record per CDR3 protein. This sample has 400,000 to 550,000 distinct CDR3 sequences; around 10% occur once, and the top ten carry around 9.6%. The CDR3 has 15 residues. Germline V gene lookup returns CDR1 KGHDR and CDR2 SFDVKD. The V gene end was trimmed by 5 bases and the J gene end by 0 bases; junction bases not matched to a gene: 4. This clonotype was found many times. What was sequenced was PBMCs. The clonotype was recovered from a human donor in good health (CMV status not recorded). Some clones in this sample may be carry-over from other donors' samples. This rearrangement joins TRBV24-1 to TRBJ2-3, with 7 bases lining up with TRBD1. The CDR3 DNA sequence: TGTGCCACCAGTGGTGAGACAGGGAGCACAGATACGCAGTATTTT. Its protein product is CATSGETGSTDTQYF.